The present entry profiles one TCR beta chain with its context. The antigen remains unidentified. This entry belongs to a study of early T cells in non-severe SARS-CoV-2 infection. The study's findings and limits: Anti-spike CD8 responses were favored by VDJdb matching, which missed private and CD4 specificities.

TCRdb redid the calling of the 5' RACE reads with MiXCR, one entry per CDR3 protein. Of over 70,000 distinct CDR3 sequences listed, about 15% are singletons. The CDR3 is made up of 18 amino acids. Looked up from germline, CDR1 is MNHEY and CDR2 is SMNVEV (reference sequence). Germline trimming cut 5 bases from V and 6 bases from J; bases unmatched to any gene: 10. The TCR sequence derives from an adult who was a healthcare worker with PCR-confirmed SARS-CoV-2 infection or an uninfected control (not recorded which). Sequencing was done on a sample of whole blood. The chain joins TRBV27 to TRBJ2-1, with 16 positions matching TRBD2. The CDR3 region is CASSPGLAGGPGANEQFF. In DNA form, the CDR3 reads TGTGCCAGCAGTCCGGGACTAGCGGGAGGGCCGGGTGCCAATGAGCAGTTCTTC.